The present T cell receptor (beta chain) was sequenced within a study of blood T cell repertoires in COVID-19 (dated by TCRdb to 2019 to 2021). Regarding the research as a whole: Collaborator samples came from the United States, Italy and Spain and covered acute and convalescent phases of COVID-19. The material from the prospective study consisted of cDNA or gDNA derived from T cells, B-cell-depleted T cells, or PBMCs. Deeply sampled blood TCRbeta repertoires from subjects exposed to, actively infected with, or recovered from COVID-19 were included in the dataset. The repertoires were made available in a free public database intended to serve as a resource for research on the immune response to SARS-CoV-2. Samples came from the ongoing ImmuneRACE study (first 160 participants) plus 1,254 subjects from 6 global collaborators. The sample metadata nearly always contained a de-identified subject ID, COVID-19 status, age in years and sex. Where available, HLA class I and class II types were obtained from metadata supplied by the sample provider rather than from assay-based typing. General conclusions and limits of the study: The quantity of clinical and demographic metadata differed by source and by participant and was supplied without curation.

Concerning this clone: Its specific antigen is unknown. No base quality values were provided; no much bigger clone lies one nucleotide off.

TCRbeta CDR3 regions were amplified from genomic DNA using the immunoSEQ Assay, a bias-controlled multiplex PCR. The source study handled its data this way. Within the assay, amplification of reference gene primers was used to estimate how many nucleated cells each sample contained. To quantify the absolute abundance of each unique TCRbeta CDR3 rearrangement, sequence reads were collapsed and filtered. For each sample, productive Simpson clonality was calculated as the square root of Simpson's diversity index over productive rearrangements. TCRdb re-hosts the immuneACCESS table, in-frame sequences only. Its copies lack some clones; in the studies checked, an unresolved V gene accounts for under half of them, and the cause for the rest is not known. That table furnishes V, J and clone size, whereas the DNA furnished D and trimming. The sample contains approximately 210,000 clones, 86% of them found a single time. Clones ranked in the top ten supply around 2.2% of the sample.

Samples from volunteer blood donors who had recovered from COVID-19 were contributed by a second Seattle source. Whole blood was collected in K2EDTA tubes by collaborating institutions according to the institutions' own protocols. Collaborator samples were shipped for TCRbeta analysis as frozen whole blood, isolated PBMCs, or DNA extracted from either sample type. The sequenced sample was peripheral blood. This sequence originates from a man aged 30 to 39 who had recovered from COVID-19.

CDR3 loop: CASSLRQGTGELFF. The nucleotide sequence reads TGTGCCAGCAGCCTGAGACAGGGCACCGGGGAGCTGTTTTTT. The rearranged chain carries TRBV7-9 and TRBJ2-2; 7 bases in the junction line up with TRBD1. The germline V gene (reference sequence) gives CDR1 as SEHNR and CDR2 as FQNEAQ. From the cysteine through the phenylalanine, the CDR3 covers 14 amino acids. Only the CDR3 DNA stays, 42 bases, in frame from base 1. Clipping removes 5 bases from V and 4 bases from J, with 4 as the unmatched junction base count.